This paragraph covers one TCR beta chain sequence. This clone was picked up a small number of times. Its antigen specificity is not known. No base quality information exists; no much larger clone differs at one position. This record comes from a study of cytomegalovirus exposure and HLA in healthy donors listed by TCRdb under 2017. Turning to the overall study: In an earlier analysis of 450 to 750 of the donors, roughly 300 Gb of sequence data and approximately 100 million unique TCR beta sequences from about 190 million T cells were reported. A separate validation cohort of roughly 120 different subjects was used in addition to the roughly 640-subject first cohort. All discovery cohort repertoires had been generated using a single sequencing platform. To predict cytomegalovirus infection status, the study combined high-throughput TCR immunosequencing, statistical association of individual TCRs with disease status, and machine learning. Among around 400 genotyped donors of the cohort, an average of approximately 240,000 unique TCR beta nucleotide sequences were sequenced per donor, roughly 18% of them non-productive. The study aimed to test whether signatures of past pathogen exposure could be identified by cataloging public T cell receptors. To study patterns of TCR occurrence, a later analysis re-analyzed previously published TCR beta repertoires from 666 donors and added high-resolution HLA genotyping. To decide whether each TCR beta V gene segment behaved as functional or pseudogenic, an earlier analysis of over 500 of the donors relied on high-throughput TCR beta sequencing. Of the approximately 370 genotyped donors, 75% to 85% were placed in the genetic ancestry cluster associated with self-reported Caucasian donors. The number of donors typed differed by locus, with roughly 629-640 for A, B, C, DRB1 and DQB1, approximately 500 for DQA1, 600 to 610 for DPA1, and some 440 for DPB1. About 300 gigabases of sequencing data and tens of millions of unique TCR sequences made up an early release that covered nearly 650 HLA-typed donors. The study profiled the T cell repertoires of 500 to 800 subjects by immunosequencing and related them to cytomegalovirus serostatus. A handful of DR-DQ haplotypes were treated as single units for association and clustering because of strong linkage in the cohort. Rather than drawing on any new phenotypic data, the later analysis identified candidate immune exposures from TCR beta sequences and the way those sequences occurred across donors. Alongside the repertoire data, information on donor age, sex, ethnicity and CMV serostatus was compiled. Both class I and class II loci were covered by HLA typing, at four-digit resolution. Genome-wide SNP genotypes for about three fifths of the roughly 670 donors were used in a later genetic analysis, which treated that subset as a discovery cohort.

Preparation of the library involved the immunoSEQ multiplex PCR assay. For the multiplex PCR, a mixture combining 60 forward primers for TCR Vbeta segments and 13 reverse primers for TCR Jbeta segments was used. Amplification of the CDR3 region of rearranged TCR beta genes was performed with a multiplex PCR assay on genomic DNA. On the Illumina HiSeq System, the amplified TCR beta libraries were sequenced as 87-base-pair reads. Concerning the study's data processing: Across the 600 to 700 repertoires, a later analysis counted some 80 million unique TCR beta chains, roughly 11 million of which were shared by at least two donors. A nearest-neighbor algorithm error-corrected the raw reads and collapsed the reads into unique sequences, merging closely related sequences to remove PCR and sequencing errors. Alignment of CDR3 sequences to IMGT reference sequences was used to assign V, D and J gene segments. For a sequence to be retained, at least a six-nucleotide match to both a V gene segment and a J gene segment was required. Rearrangements were called productive when the CDR3 lacked stop codons and stayed in frame with V and J; all others were non-productive. Following IMGT convention, CDR3 was defined as the stretch from the second conserved V-encoded cysteine up to the conserved J-encoded phenylalanine. The earlier analysis of about 590 of the donors excluded sequences that lacked an unambiguous match to a single V gene segment. An earlier analysis of roughly 590 of the donors called V segments functional above 56.7% productive rearrangements and segregating when the between-donor standard deviation exceeded 5%. A statistical classification framework was built for diagnosing cytomegalovirus status from the catalog of TCR beta chain sequences. V and J gene assignment, in a later analysis, came from comparing TCR nucleotide sequences with IMGT/GENE-DB human TR gene sequences. The TCRdist pipeline was used in a later analysis to assign CDR3 sequences and most-parsimonious VDJ recombination scenarios. In a later analysis, each TCR beta chain was defined by its CDR3 amino acid sequence together with its V-gene family, and reads lacking a unique V-gene family were excluded. A later analysis removed over 500 highly shared, low-generation-probability nucleotide sequences to deal with suspected cross-contamination and a sequencing artifact. In a later analysis, a clonal expansion index was calculated for each public chain from normalized within-repertoire ranks of inferred template counts. In a later analysis, generation probabilities were computed with a VDJ recombination model fitted to out-of-frame rearrangements, and the resulting probabilities were checked against IGoR. Hypergeometric tests were used in a later analysis to score TCR-TCR, TCR-HLA and TCR-CMV co-occurrence, with a repertoire-size bias correction applied to the TCR pairs. False discovery rates were estimated in a later analysis by permuting HLA or CMV assignments 20 times. In a later analysis, co-occurring TCRs were grouped using DBSCAN, with TCRdist sequence similarity added in when clustering inside HLA-allele-positive subsets. Repertoires with fewer than 30,000 or more than 120,000 public chains were left out of co-occurrence clustering, as were about 5 repertoires with anomalous nucleotide sharing. What TCRdb holds here is the immuneACCESS table cut down to in-frame rearrangements. Part of the clones is not present; checked against another copy, under half of the missing clones reflect an unresolved V gene, and the others are unexplained. The V and J calls and clone size come from that table; D and trimming were worked out from the DNA. Counted in this sample were about 140,000 clones; roughly 80% of them appeared once. Roughly 10% of the sample rests with the top ten.

CDR1 MDHEN and CDR2 SYDVKM are derived from the germline V gene. V loses 2 bases, J loses 5 bases, and the germline ends lie 12 bases apart. The CDR3 spans 14 residues, from the cysteine through the phenylalanine. Solely the CDR3 DNA is kept, with 42 bases framed from the first base. The cohort was made up of approximately 670 healthy bone marrow donors. Cohort members were all nominally healthy when sampled, although unrecorded immune exposures were likely present. The donor was CMV seropositive and belonged to the group of over 250 seropositive cohort members. A peripheral blood sample was provided by each donor, and peripheral blood mononuclear cells were used for TCR beta sequencing. Genomic DNA extraction from the blood cell samples was performed with the Qiagen DNeasy Blood Extraction Kit. Beyond this particular receptor, the publication reports: Linkage disequilibrium might explain the correlated functional status among segregating V segments, but an unknown experimental factor could not be excluded. Because counts were too low, approximately 15 rarely observed V segments, including chromosome 9 orphons, were excluded from the earlier analysis of several hundred of the donors. Some IMGT-functional V segments, including TRBV6-2 and TRBV6-3, could not be told apart with the 87-base-pair reads, so those segments were excluded. A cluster of highly shared sequence variants was judged likely to be a technical artifact of the sequencing pipeline. A further reported finding was that TCR beta sequences accurately predicted the HLA-A and HLA-B alleles for most subjects in the first cohort. In an earlier analysis of roughly 560 of the donors, most TCR beta V segments were observed in productive rearrangements about 90% or about 30% of the time, broadly matching IMGT annotations. When HLA alleles, especially DR and DQ, strongly co-occurred, attributing TCR associations to individual alleles was difficult. In a later analysis, several top co-occurrence clusters were reported to appear linked to parvovirus B19, influenza, CMV and Epstein-Barr virus. Across donors, most TCR sequences were observed very rarely, whereas some public TCRs were present in many individuals. A total of fewer than 200 TCR beta chains were listed by the study as associated with cytomegalovirus. In a later analysis, HLA-associated TCR beta chains showed more clonal expansion and lower generation probabilities than non-associated chains that were equally common. A later analysis associated 16,951 TCR beta sequences with specific HLA alleles at a false discovery rate of 0.05. Sequencing depth was assumed to be roughly uniform across donors in the presence/absence analyses, though that assumption may not hold. The only immune exposure information available for the cohort was CMV serostatus. According to a later analysis, TCR association rates differed among HLA loci, with DRB1 alleles showing the most associated TCRs and HLA-C alleles showing the fewest. In a later genetic analysis, fewer N-insertions in productive TCRs were reported among donors in an Asian-associated ancestry cluster than the roughly 700-donor mean. In vitro tests confirmed that a few of the cytomegalovirus-associated TCR beta chains recognize cytomegalovirus antigens. In both the original and validation cohorts, the classifier was reported to diagnose cytomegalovirus status with high specificity and sensitivity. The authors suggested that the approach could potentially be extended to other disease states and immunological phenotypes. An association between a missense DCLRE1C variant and V-gene and J-gene trimming of TCR beta chains was found in a later genetic analysis and replicated in an independent cohort. This cohort had only TCR beta chains sequenced, and the lack of alpha or paired-chain data limited which features could be detected. A later analysis found that most CMV-associated TCR beta chains appeared HLA-restricted, with HLA associations seemingly driven largely by CMV exposure. Because some donors lacked HLA typing at each locus, the association tests relied only on the typed subset.

Material: PBMCs. The origin of this receptor is a woman aged 50 to 60 in good health and CMV-seropositive. The chain was built from TRBV28 and TRBJ1-1; a tentative D call is TRBD1 (6 bases match). The sequenced DNA is TGTGCCAGCAGTTTAGGACAGTATGGGACTGAAGCTTTCTTT. Its protein reads: CASSLGQYGTEAFF.